This T cell receptor beta chain came from a study of blood T cell repertoires in COVID-19. On the study more broadly: Whether acute or convalescent, the COVID-19 samples came from the United States, Italy and Spain. Nucleic acid was either cDNA or gDNA, and it came from T cells, B-cell-depleted T cells, or PBMCs.

Authors' processing steps: Estimation of nucleated cell counts relied on the amplification of reference gene primers. Repertoires were generated with immunoSEQ multiplex PCR, while TCRdb's copy carries only in-frame clones and drops some. The D gene and trimming were derived from the DNA, and the V and J assignments and clone size from that table. This sample yields 240,000 or so clones, of which 85% to 90% are seen a single time; 5.5% to 8% belongs to the top ten. The sequenced sample consisted of peripheral blood. The receptor was isolated from a man aged 60 to 75 with acute or convalescent COVID-19.

The CDR3 region has the DNA TGCGCCAGCAGCTTGGATGGGAGCGTAAGCACAGATACGCAGTATTTT. The encoded protein is CASSLDGSVSTDTQYF. V usage is TRBV5-1 and J usage is TRBJ2-3, with D possibly TRBD2 on 5 matching bases. Germline V lookup: CDR1 SGHRS, CDR2 YFSETQ. The length of the CDR3 is 16 residues. The V end was cut by 0 bases, the J end by 0 bases, with 11 bases between.